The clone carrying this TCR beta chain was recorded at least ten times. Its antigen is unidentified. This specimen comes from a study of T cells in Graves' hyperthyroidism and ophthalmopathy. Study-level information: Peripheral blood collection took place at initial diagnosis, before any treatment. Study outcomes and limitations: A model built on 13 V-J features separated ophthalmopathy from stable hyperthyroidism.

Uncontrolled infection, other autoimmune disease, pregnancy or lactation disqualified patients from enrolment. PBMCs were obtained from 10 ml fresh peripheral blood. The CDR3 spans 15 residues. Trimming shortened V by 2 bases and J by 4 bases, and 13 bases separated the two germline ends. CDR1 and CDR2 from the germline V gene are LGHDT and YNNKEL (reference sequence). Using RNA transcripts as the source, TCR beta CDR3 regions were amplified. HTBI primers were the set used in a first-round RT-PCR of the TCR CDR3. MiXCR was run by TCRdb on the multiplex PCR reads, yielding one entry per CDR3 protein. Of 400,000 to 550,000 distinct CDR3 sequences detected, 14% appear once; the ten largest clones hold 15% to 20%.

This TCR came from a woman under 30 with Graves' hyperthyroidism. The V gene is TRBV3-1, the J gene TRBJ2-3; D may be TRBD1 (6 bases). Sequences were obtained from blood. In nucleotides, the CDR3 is TGTGCCAGCAGCCAACAGGGTGGGACATCAGATACGCAGTATTTT. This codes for CASSQQGGTSDTQYF.